These 24 T cell receptor beta chains came from one sample sequenced in a study of T cell clones after liver transplantation. Profiling relied on immunoSEQ multiplex PCR, and the TCRdb table lists in-frame clones only, not all of them. The sample lists 50,000 to 60,000 clones, less than 75% occurring once. The sample consisted of CD4+ T cells from blood, taken at the 22-month timepoint. The receptors originated from a human patient who received a liver transplant. A share of the T cells may be of graft donor origin.

By sample share, this clone is medium-sized (0.01 to 0.1%). This chain uses TRBV5-3 with TRBJ1-2; the D gene is possibly TRBD1 (5 bases). TRBV5-3 is treated as an ORF (open reading frame) with a function not yet certain. V was clipped by 8 bases and J by 3 bases, with 20 bases between them. This CDR3 is 15 amino acids long. The CDR3: CARPAAYTGDYGYTF. In DNA, the CDR3 is TGTGCCAGGCCCGCGGCCTATACGGGGGACTATGGCTACACCTTC.

Relative to its sample, this clone is medium-sized. The chain combines TRBV6-1 with TRBJ1-2, with TRBD1 identical over 9 bases. This CDR3 is 16 amino acids long. The germline V gene encodes CDR1 MNHNS and CDR2 SASEGT. Trimming took 4 bases from V and 8 from J; bases not matched to a gene: 14. The DNA for the CDR3 is TGTGCCAGCAGTGGGAACTCACCGGGACAGGGTGACGGCTACACCTTC. This encodes CASSGNSPGQGDGYTF.

This chain links TRBV4-2 with TRBJ2-2; 8 nucleotides align to TRBD1. CDR3 length: 17 residues. The junction had 8 bases not matched to a gene; V was cut back by 4 bases and J by 1 base. Germline CDR1 reads LGHNA; CDR2 reads YNFKEQ. The CDR3 nucleotides read TGTGCCAGCAGCCGTGTATGGACAGGGAAGAACACCGGGGAGCTGTTTTTT. As protein: CASSRVWTGKNTGELFF.

This chain uses TRBV29-1 with TRBJ2-2; weak D call: TRBD2 (6 bases). CDR1 and CDR2 from the germline V gene are SQVTM and ANQGSEA. V lost 7 bases and J lost 3, with 18 bases in between. The CDR3 has 15 residues. CDR3 in DNA: TGCAGCGCCAGGGACTCCCCCACAGACACCGGGGAGCTGTTTTTT. Residues: CSARDSPTDTGELFF.

The chain carries TRBV11-2 and TRBJ1-2; a weak D match, TRBD1 (6 bases). Germline CDR1 and CDR2: SGHAT and FQNNGV. This CDR3 has 16 residues. Trimming pared 6 bases from V and 4 bases from J, leaving 21 bases between. The CDR3 loop reads CASRKQGGPSGYGYTF. The CDR3 coding sequence is TGTGCCAGCAGGAAACAGGGAGGTCCTAGCGGCTATGGCTACACCTTC. Combining the CDR3 with reference TRBV11-2 and TRBJ1-2 gives the whole variable domain EAGVAQSPRYKIIEKRQSVAFWCNPISGHATLYWYQQILGQGPKLLIQFQNNGVVDDSQLPKDRFSAERLKGVDSTLKIQPAKLEDSAVYLCASRKQGGPSGYGYTFGSGTRLTVV.

The gene calls are TRBV9 and TRBJ1-6; 8 bases fit TRBD1. The CDR3 extends over 16 amino acids. The germline V gene has CDR1 SGDLS and CDR2 YYNGEE. After removal of 3 bases from V and 5 bases from J, the junction contained 7 bases not matched to a gene. Written as DNA, the CDR3 is TGTGCCAGCAGCGAGGGGGCAGGGGGCGATAATTCACCCCTCCACTTT. Residues: CASSEGAGGDNSPLHF.

The sample holds a few counts of this clone. This chain joins TRBV6-1 and TRBJ1-1; unclear D gene. V was shortened by 7 bases and J by 4 bases, with 19 bases between the two germline ends. The CDR3 is made up of 15 amino acids. Germline-derived CDR1 and CDR2 are MNHNS and SASEGT. For the CDR3, the DNA is TGTGCCAGCATGACCCGTTTTTCTGCGGTCACTGAAGCTTTCTTT. This gives the protein CASMTRFSAVTEAFF.

The chain couples TRBV5-8 to TRBJ2-3; D unresolved. With 5 bases removed from V and 1 base from J, the gap between germline ends came to 8 bases. The CDR3 is 13 amino acids. Germline CDR1 and CDR2: SGHTS and YDEGEE. DNA for the CDR3: TGTGCCAGCAGGCGCCGGGGCACAGATACGCAGTATTTT. Encoded protein: CASRRRGTDTQYF.

This chain joins TRBV10-3 and TRBJ1-6; D is unclear. Trimming cost V 6 bases and J 8 bases, with 17 bases left between them. Germline loops: CDR1 ENHRY, CDR2 SYGVKD. The CDR3 extends over 15 amino acids. This CDR3 reads CAISRGSSTDSPLHF. The CDR3, as DNA: TGTGCCATCAGCCGCGGGTCCTCCACCGATTCACCCCTCCACTTT.

V and J are TRBV11-2 and TRBJ1-4; D gene uncertain. The CDR3 is made up of 16 amino acids. The V gene lost 0 bases and the J gene lost 1 base, with 9 bases spanning the gap. Germline loops: CDR1 SGHAT, CDR2 FQNNGV. CDR3 sequence: CASSLDQPLTNEKLFF. The CDR3 DNA sequence: TGTGCCAGCAGCTTAGATCAACCCTTAACTAATGAAAAACTGTTTTTT. Filled out from reference TRBV11-2 and TRBJ1-4, the complete variable domain reads EAGVAQSPRYKIIEKRQSVAFWCNPISGHATLYWYQQILGQGPKLLIQFQNNGVVDDSQLPKDRFSAERLKGVDSTLKIQPAKLEDSAVYLCASSLDQPLTNEKLFFGSGTQLSVL.

The chain links TRBV10-3 to TRBJ2-1, with a weak D call TRBD2 (7 bases). The CDR3 length is 15 residues. Trimming took off 6 bases at V and 2 bases at J, with 14 bases between the two ends. Germline lookup yields CDR1 ENHRY and CDR2 SYGVKD. The CDR3 nucleotides are TGTGCCATCAGACCTAGGGGGGGCACCTACAATGAGCAGTTCTTC. Protein: CAIRPRGGTYNEQFF.

The chain links TRBV10-1 to TRBJ2-5; weak D call: TRBD1 (6 bases). The CDR3 loop spans 13 amino acids. Germline CDR1 is WNHNN and CDR2 is SYGVQD (reference sequence). Trimming shortened V by 6 bases and J by 2 bases, and 10 bases separated the two germline ends. CDR3 residues: CASSTGQQETQYF. For the CDR3, the DNA is TGCGCCAGCAGCACTGGACAGCAAGAGACCCAGTACTTC.

This chain links TRBV11-2 with TRBJ1-2; 8 nucleotides match TRBD1. The CDR3 spans 15 residues. Trimming took 5 bases from V and 8 from J; bases not matched to a gene: 13. CDR1 SGHAT and CDR2 FQNNGV come from the germline V gene. This chain's CDR3 is CASSAKTTGVEGYTF. As DNA, the CDR3 is TGTGCCAGCAGCGCGAAAACGACAGGGGTAGAGGGCTACACCTTC.

V gene TRBV7-6 combines with J gene TRBJ2-7, with TRBD1 as a possible D gene (5 bases). CDR1 is SGHVS, CDR2 FNYEAQ, per germline. Deletions cut 3 bases from V and 2 bases from J, with 11 bases between. The CDR3 has 14 amino acids. For the CDR3, the DNA is TGTGCCAGCAGCTTCCGCCAGGGCCCCTACGAGCAGTACTTC. As protein: CASSFRQGPYEQYF. The variable domain in full, completed from reference TRBV7-6 and TRBJ2-7, reads GAGVSQSPRYKVTKRGQDVALRCDPISGHVSLYWYRQALGQGPEFLTYFNYEAQQDKSGLPNDRFSAERPEGSISTLTIQRTEQRDSAMYRCASSFRQGPYEQYFGPGTRLTVT.

Note on this clone: Different DNA sequences within this sample yield the same CDR3. The V and J genes are TRBV9 and TRBJ2-3, with no clear D. The CDR3 has 13 amino acids. Looked up from germline, CDR1 is SGDLS and CDR2 is YYNGEE. Trimming took off 0 bases at V and 0 bases at J, with 2 bases between the two ends. CDR3 in DNA: TGTGCCAGCAGCGTAGCTAGCACAGATACGCAGTATTTT. Translation gives CASSVASTDTQYF.

This clone came up a few times. The chain carries TRBV16 and TRBJ2-3, with 9 bases matching TRBD2. V lost 0 bases to trimming and J lost 0 bases; unmatched junction nucleotides: 4. The germline gives CDR1 KGHSY, CDR2 FQNENV. The CDR3 is 17 amino acids. The CDR3 sequence is CASSQSAGGHSTDTQYF. The CDR3 DNA is TGTGCCAGCAGCCAATCCGCGGGGGGGCATAGCACAGATACGCAGTATTTT.

This chain connects TRBV5-5 to TRBJ1-4; 8 nucleotides agree with TRBD1. Trimming removed 0 bases from V and 8 bases from J; junction bases left unmatched: 3. CDR1 is SGHKS and CDR2 is YYEKEE in the germline V gene (reference sequence). The CDR3 is made up of 14 amino acids. CDR3 in DNA: TGTGCCAGCAGCTTGGACTGGACAGGGGAAAAACTGTTTTTT. This codes for CASSLDWTGEKLFF.

The chain has TRBV7-2 and TRBJ2-7; 12 bases match TRBD1. This CDR3 contains 14 residues. CDR1 is SGHTA and CDR2 is FQGNSA in the germline V gene. Trimming at V came to 5 bases and at J to 6 bases, leaving 5 bases not matched to a gene. This chain's CDR3 is CASSRDRGQVEQYF. DNA for the CDR3: TGTGCCAGCAGCCGGGACAGGGGGCAAGTCGAGCAGTACTTC.

In DNA form, the CDR3 reads TGCGCAGCGGGACAGCCTAACTATGGCTACACCTTC. Protein: CAAGQPNYGYTF. The gene calls are TRBV4-1 and TRBJ1-2; the match to TRBD1 covers 7 bases. There are 12 residues in the CDR3. Per the germline V gene, CDR1 is MGHRA and CDR2 is YSYEKL.

The chain couples TRBV28 to TRBJ1-1; D unresolved. V lost 2 bases and J 5 bases, leaving 12 bases between the germline ends. CDR1 is MDHEN and CDR2 is SYDVKM in the germline V gene. The CDR3 is made up of 14 amino acids. CDR3 region: CASSLGQLRTEAFF. In nucleotides, the CDR3 is TGTGCCAGCAGTTTAGGCCAGCTGAGGACTGAAGCTTTCTTT.

The chain joins TRBV6-6 to TRBJ2-2; D possibly matches TRBD1 or TRBD2 (5 bases each). Germline V gives CDR1 MNHNY, CDR2 SVGAGI (reference sequence). V was pared by 8 bases and J by 4 bases, with 14 bases between. The CDR3 covers 14 residues. The CDR3 nucleotides read TGTGCCAGCGGTGAGGGGCGGACCACCGGGGAGCTGTTTTTT. This translates into CASGEGRTTGELFF.

The rearrangement joins TRBV10-3 to TRBJ2-3; 15 bases fit TRBD2. J gave up 2 bases and V 10 bases, and 4 bases lay outside the gene matches. CDR3 length: 15 amino acids. Germline V gene data show CDR1 as ENHRY and CDR2 as SYGVKD. Here the CDR3 DNA reads TGTGCCACCGGACTAGCGGGGGGGTCCACAGATACGCAGTATTTT. The encoded protein is CATGLAGGSTDTQYF.

The chain combines TRBV7-9 with TRBJ2-5, with 7 bases aligning to TRBD2. The V and J ends lost 5 bases and 7 bases, in that order; junction bases with no gene match: 10. Germline lookup yields CDR1 SEHNR and CDR2 FQNEAQ (reference sequence). The CDR3 has 14 amino acids. The DNA of the CDR3 is TGTGCCAGCAGCCCTCCCGCCCCGGGGGGGACCCAGTACTTC. Its protein product is CASSPPAPGGTQYF. The full variable domain, in which reference TRBV7-9 and TRBJ2-5 provide the parts outside the CDR3, is DTGVSQNPRHKITKRGQNVTFRCDPISEHNRLYWYRQTLGQGPEFLTYFQNEAQLEKSRLLSDRFSAERPKGSFSTLEIQRTEQGDSAMYLCASSPPAPGGTQYFGPGTRLLVL.

The chain combines TRBV6-6 with TRBJ1-4; D is unresolved. Trimming cost V 5 bases and J 4 bases, with 2 bases left between them. The germline V gene has CDR1 MNHNY and CDR2 SVGAGI (reference sequence). The CDR3 runs to 11 residues. CDR3 protein: CASSNNEKLFF. Here the CDR3 DNA reads TGTGCCAGCAGTAATAATGAAAAACTGTTTTTT.